Listed here are 15 T cell receptor beta chains from one sample, sequenced in a study of cytomegalovirus exposure and HLA in healthy donors. PCR amplification relied on 60 Vbeta primers (plus 13 Jbeta primers). The protocol was immunoSEQ multiplex PCR, while the TCRdb copy is restricted to in-frame clones and leaves out a portion. This sample yields fewer than 130,000 clones, of which less than 80% are seen a single time; around 4% belongs to the top ten. The specimen was PBMCs. These receptors all come from a man aged 30-40 years in good health and CMV-seropositive.

The rearrangement uses TRBV27 and TRBJ1-5; possible D gene TRBD1, 6 bases. The CDR3 is 13 residues long. The V and J ends lost 8 bases and 4 bases respectively, with 12 bases between them. Germline V CDR1 and CDR2: MNHEY, SMNVEV (reference sequence). The DNA for the CDR3 is TGTGCCAGCTCACCCAGGGGTAATCAGCCCCAGCATTTT. It is translated as CASSPRGNQPQHF.

The chain couples TRBV10-2 to TRBJ2-5, with D tentatively TRBD1 (6 bases). Looked up from germline, CDR1 is WSHSY and CDR2 is SAAADI. The CDR3 is 15 residues long. Trimming pared 2 bases from V and 4 bases from J, leaving 14 bases between. In DNA, the CDR3 is TGCGCCAGCAGTGAGCCGCGGAAAGGGGGAGAGACCCAGTACTTC. Protein: CASSEPRKGGETQYF.

CDR3 sequence reads: CATSSVPVRGGYTF. The CDR3 nucleotides are TGTGCCACCAGCAGTGTACCGGTAAGAGGTGGCTACACCTTC. The chain recombines TRBV15 with TRBJ1-2, with unresolved D. The CDR3 extends over 14 amino acids. CDR1 and CDR2 from the germline V gene are LNHNV and YYDKDF (reference sequence). Trimming removed 3 bases at V and 7 bases at J, with 15 bases between.

The chain uses TRBV10-1 and TRBJ2-3; D may be TRBD2 (5 bases). V gave up 6 bases and J gave up 2 bases, with 15 bases separating them. Germline V gene sequence: CDR1 WNHNN, CDR2 SYGVQD (reference sequence). The length of the CDR3 is 15 residues. CDR3 sequence: CASRELERNTDTQYF. CDR3 DNA sequence: TGCGCCAGCAGGGAACTAGAGCGGAACACAGATACGCAGTATTTT.

CDR3 coding DNA: TGTGCCAGCAGCCCGACATTCGGCAGTGACTATGGCTACACCTTC. Translated: CASSPTFGSDYGYTF. The chain joins TRBV7-9 to TRBJ1-2; D not certain. There are 15 residues in the CDR3. Trimming took 5 bases from V and 3 from J, leaving 16 bases between them. From germline, CDR1 is SEHNR and CDR2 FQNEAQ (reference sequence). Using reference TRBV7-9 and TRBJ1-2 for the parts outside the CDR3, the full variable domain is DTGVSQNPRHKITKRGQNVTFRCDPISEHNRLYWYRQTLGQGPEFLTYFQNEAQLEKSRLLSDRFSAERPKGSFSTLEIQRTEQGDSAMYLCASSPTFGSDYGYTFGSGTRLTVV.

The chain is built from TRBV19 and TRBJ1-2, with 7 bases identical to TRBD1. V was clipped by 7 bases and J by 6 bases; unmatched bases: 8. Germline V gene sequence: CDR1 LNHDA, CDR2 SQIVND (reference sequence). This CDR3 is 13 amino acids long. This CDR3 reads CASTLQGRNGYTF. The CDR3 nucleotides read TGTGCCAGTACCTTACAGGGGAGGAATGGCTACACCTTC. Together with reference TRBV19 and TRBJ1-2, the CDR3 gives the full variable domain: DGGITQSPKYLFRKEGQNVTLSCEQNLNHDAMYWYRQDPGQGLRLIYYSQIVNDFQKGDIAEGYSVSREKKESFPLTVTSAQKNPTAFYLCASTLQGRNGYTFGSGTRLTVV.

The CDR3 region has the DNA TGTGCCAGTAGCTCCGGGACTCGGGGCAATCAGCCCCAGCATTTT. It codes for CASSSGTRGNQPQHF. This chain uses TRBV19 with TRBJ1-5; tentatively, D is TRBD1 (5 bases). Germline CDR1 and CDR2: LNHDA and SQIVND (reference sequence). V was trimmed by 6 bases and J by 2 bases, leaving 14 bases between them. This CDR3 has 15 amino acids.

This clone showed up just a few times. This chain links TRBV19 with TRBJ1-2; D is possibly TRBD1 (6 bases). The ends were cut back, 0 bases at V and 9 bases at J, with 17 bases in the middle. CDR1 and CDR2 from the germline V gene are LNHDA and SQIVND (reference sequence). The CDR3 contains 15 residues. As DNA, the CDR3 is TGTGCCAGTAGTATAGATCGGACGGGGGGCGGGAGCTACACCTTC. Residues: CASSIDRTGGGSYTF.

The chain uses TRBV5-4 and TRBJ2-5; 10 bases line up with TRBD1. The ends lost 5 bases at V and 5 bases at J; junction bases unmatched: 9. This CDR3 has 15 residues. Looked up from germline, CDR1 is SGHNT and CDR2 is YYREEE (reference sequence). The CDR3 loop is CASRPVDRGPETQYF. In DNA, the CDR3 is TGTGCCAGCAGGCCTGTTGACAGGGGGCCGGAGACCCAGTACTTC.

The gene calls are TRBV21-1 and TRBJ2-6; TRBD2, the D gene given by the table, was not confirmed from the DNA. TRBV21-1 is shown as a pseudogene. The CDR3 consists of 17 residues. CDR3 DNA: TGTGCCAGCAGCAAAGATAGCGGGGGAGCTGGGGCCAACGTCCTGACTTTC. Amino acid sequence: CASSKDSGGAGANVLTF.

The chain links TRBV6-5 to TRBJ2-1, with 12 bases fitting TRBD2. CDR1 is MNHEY, CDR2 SVGAGI, per germline. This CDR3 has 15 amino acids. Trimming took 3 bases from V and 8 from J; bases not matched to a gene: 5. CDR3 in amino acids: CASSYQLAGGHEQFF. CDR3 sequence (DNA): TGTGCCAGCAGTTATCAACTAGCGGGGGGCCATGAGCAGTTCTTC.

The V and J genes are TRBV5-1 and TRBJ2-3, with 12 bases matching TRBD2. After removal of 4 bases from V and 5 bases from J, the junction contained 8 bases not matched to a gene. The CDR3 is made up of 16 amino acids. Germline V gene data show CDR1 as SGHRS and CDR2 as YFSETQ. In DNA form, the CDR3 reads TGCGCCAGCAGCCCCCCTAGCGGGGGGGCCGGAGATACGCAGTATTTT. Its translation: CASSPPSGGAGDTQYF.

The CDR3 DNA sequence: TGTGCCTGGAGCGGGGTATCGTTGAATGAAAAACTGTTTTTT. Residues: CAWSGVSLNEKLFF. The chain couples TRBV30 to TRBJ1-4; D is unresolved. Trimming stripped 3 bases from V and 5 bases from J, with 13 bases between. CDR1 and CDR2 (germline): GTSNPN, SVGIG (reference sequence). The CDR3 is 14 amino acids.

The chain couples TRBV19 to TRBJ2-5; no clear D gene. Germline loops: CDR1 LNHDA, CDR2 SQIVND (reference sequence). Trimming removed 1 base at V and 5 bases at J, with 5 bases between. CDR3 length: 12 residues. Here the CDR3 DNA reads TGTGCCAGTAGTATAGGAGTTGAGACCCAGTACTTC. It yields the protein CASSIGVETQYF.

The chain links TRBV4-2 to TRBJ1-2; no reliable D call. The germline CDR1 and CDR2 sequences are LGHNA and YNFKEQ. V was shortened by 0 bases and J by 7 bases, with 15 bases between the two germline ends. The CDR3 totals 15 residues. The DNA for the CDR3 is TGTGCCAGCAGCCAAGATCTGTGGGCGGGAAGTGGCTACACCTTC. Its protein is CASSQDLWAGSGYTF.